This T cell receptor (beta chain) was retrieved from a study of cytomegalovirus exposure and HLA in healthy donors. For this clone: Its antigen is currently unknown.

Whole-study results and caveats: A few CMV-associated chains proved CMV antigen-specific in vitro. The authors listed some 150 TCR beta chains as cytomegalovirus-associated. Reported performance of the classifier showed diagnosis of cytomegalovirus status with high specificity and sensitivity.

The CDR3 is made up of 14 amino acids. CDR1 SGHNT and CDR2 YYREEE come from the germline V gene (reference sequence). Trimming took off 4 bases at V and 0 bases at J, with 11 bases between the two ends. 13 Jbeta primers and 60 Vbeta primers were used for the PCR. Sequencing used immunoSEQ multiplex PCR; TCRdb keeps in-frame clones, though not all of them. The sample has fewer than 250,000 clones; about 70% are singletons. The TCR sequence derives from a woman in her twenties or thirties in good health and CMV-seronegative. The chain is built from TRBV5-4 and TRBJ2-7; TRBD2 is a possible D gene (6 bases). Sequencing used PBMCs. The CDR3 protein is CASSEASASYEQYF. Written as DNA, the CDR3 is TGTGCCAGCAGCGAAGCTAGCGCCTCCTACGAGCAGTACTTC.